Each of the 23 T cell receptor beta chains below was sequenced from the same sample in a study of blood T cell repertoires in COVID-19. The protocol was immunoSEQ multiplex PCR, while the TCRdb copy is restricted to in-frame clones and leaves out a portion. The sample records about 27,000 clones, about nine tenths being singletons. The sequencing input was peripheral blood. The receptor set was obtained from a man between 45 and 60 years old with active COVID-19.

This clone appeared a few times. The chain is built from TRBV12-3 or TRBV12-4 and TRBJ2-1, with 7 bases identical to TRBD2. The CDR3 totals 13 residues. Unmatched junction bases numbered 8, after V lost 5 bases and J lost 10 bases. DNA for the CDR3: TGTGCCAGCAGTATAGGGACTACGGGGGAGCAGTTCTTC. Translating gives CASSIGTTGEQFF.

This chain uses TRBV19 with TRBJ2-4; the match to TRBD1 covers 8 bases. Germline CDR1 LNHDA, CDR2 SQIVND (reference sequence). The length of the CDR3 is 13 residues. V lost 5 bases to trimming and J lost 7 bases; unmatched junction nucleotides: 4. In DNA, the CDR3 is TGTGCCAGTAGTTCAGGGGGCTGGAACATTCAGTACTTC. Translating gives CASSSGGWNIQYF.

The chain combines TRBV6-5 with TRBJ2-5; 10 nucleotides agree with TRBD1. Germline assignment: CDR1 MNHEY and CDR2 SVGAGI. The CDR3 spans 15 residues. J gave up 1 base and V 7 bases, and 6 bases lay outside the gene matches. In nucleotides, the CDR3 is TGTGCCAGCAACAGACAGGGGGCCCCCCAAGAGACCCAGTACTTC. Protein: CASNRQGAPQETQYF.

This clone was counted once. The genes are TRBV9 and TRBJ1-6, with D perhaps matching TRBD1 (5 bases). The V gene's germline CDR1 is SGDLS and CDR2 YYNGEE. The CDR3 length is 13 residues. The V gene lost 0 bases and the J gene lost 9 bases, with 7 bases spanning the gap. The CDR3, as DNA: TGTGCCAGCAGCGTAGTCGACAGTTCACCCCTCCACTTT. Translation: CASSVVDSSPLHF.

This clone showed up just a few times. The chain carries TRBV6-5 and TRBJ1-5; 7 bases align to TRBD1. Per the germline V gene, CDR1 is MNHEY and CDR2 is SVGAGI. Germline trimming cut 11 bases from V and 3 bases from J; bases unmatched to any gene: 7. The CDR3 extends over 13 amino acids. CDR3 bases: TGTGCCGCCCGACAGGGACACAATCAGCCCCAGCATTTT. It yields the protein CAARQGHNQPQHF.

This chain uses TRBV4-3 with TRBJ1-1; D is unclear. This CDR3 is built from 18 residues. Trimming took 2 bases from V and 0 from J, leaving 19 bases between them. CDR1 is LGHNA and CDR2 is YSLEER in the germline V gene. CDR3 protein: CASSQFGRRGTLNTEAFF. CDR3 DNA: TGCGCCAGCAGCCAATTCGGGAGGCGGGGAACCCTGAACACTGAAGCTTTCTTT.

This rearrangement joins TRBV11-3 to TRBJ2-1, with D possibly TRBD2 on 6 matching bases. Germline V gene sequence: CDR1 SGHNT, CDR2 YENEEA. The CDR3 length is 15 residues. The ends were cut back, 2 bases at V and 8 bases at J, with 16 bases in the middle. The CDR3 nucleotides are TGTGCCAGCAGCTTAATCCAGTTCGGGGGTGATGAGCAGTTCTTC. Amino acid sequence: CASSLIQFGGDEQFF.

The chain combines TRBV27 with TRBJ1-2; 7 bases match TRBD1. Germline CDR1 is MNHEY and CDR2 is SMNVEV (reference sequence). CDR3 length: 15 amino acids. Germline trimming cut 6 bases from V and 4 bases from J; bases unmatched to any gene: 11. The CDR3 spells CASSDTGAIFYGYTF. CDR3 coding DNA: TGTGCCAGCAGCGATACAGGGGCGATCTTCTATGGCTACACCTTC.

The chain uses TRBV6-6 and TRBJ2-3; D is uncertain. This CDR3 spans 13 amino acids. Per the germline V gene, CDR1 is MNHNY and CDR2 is SVGAGI (reference sequence). V lost 6 bases and J lost 4, with 11 bases in between. As DNA, the CDR3 is TGTGCCAGCAGCCTTCTGGGCTCAGATACGCAGTATTTT. Translating gives CASSLLGSDTQYF.

V is TRBV7-2 and J is TRBJ2-7; tentatively, D is TRBD2 (5 bases). This CDR3 region has 17 residues. Germline V CDR1 and CDR2: SGHTA, FQGNSA. V dropped 0 bases and J dropped 0 bases, with 15 bases sitting between them. The CDR3 loop reads CASSLASDGLTSYEQYF. The CDR3 DNA reads as TGTGCCAGCAGCTTAGCGTCCGACGGACTTACCTCCTACGAGCAGTACTTC.

As concerns this clone: One end of the junction does not line up with germline, which may come from a read error. DNA for the CDR3: TGTGCCAGCGGCTTAGAGGGACTAGCGGCGGGCAATGAGCAGTTCTTC. Amino acids: CASGLEGLAAGNEQFF. The rearrangement links TRBV7-8 to TRBJ2-1; the match to TRBD2 covers 11 bases. Germline CDR1 SGHVS, CDR2 FQNEAQ. The CDR3 spans 16 residues.

This chain links TRBV19 with TRBJ2-3; D is possibly TRBD1 (6 bases). The CDR3 contains 15 residues. V lost 6 bases and J 0 bases, leaving 13 bases between the germline ends. Per the germline V gene, CDR1 is LNHDA and CDR2 is SQIVND (reference sequence). CDR3 sequence: CASRLLGASTDTQYF. In DNA, the CDR3 is TGTGCCAGTAGACTCCTGGGGGCAAGCACAGATACGCAGTATTTT.

The rearrangement links TRBV29-1 to TRBJ2-2; 10 nucleotides line up with TRBD1. Germline values: CDR1 SQVTM, CDR2 ANQGSEA. The CDR3 length is 12 residues. The DNA for the CDR3 is TGCGCGGACAGGGGGGTTACCGGGGAGCTGTTTTTT. Encoded protein: CADRGVTGELFF.

This clone was recorded once. CDR3 in DNA: TGTGCCACCAGGAGACAGGGAGCCACAGATACGCAGTATTTT. This sequence encodes CATRRQGATDTQYF. The chain links TRBV24-1 to TRBJ2-3, with 7 bases fitting TRBD1. J lost 2 bases, V lost 7 bases, and 5 bases had no gene match. The CDR3 totals 14 residues. Germline-derived CDR1 and CDR2 are KGHDR and SFDVKD.

The chain joins TRBV2 to TRBJ1-1; D gene unclear. Germline assignment: CDR1 SNHLY and CDR2 FYNNEI. V lost 2 bases and J lost 0, with 10 bases in between. The CDR3 length is 15 residues. This CDR3 reads CASSERSYLNTEAFF. The DNA of the CDR3 is TGTGCCAGCAGTGAACGCAGTTATCTGAACACTGAAGCTTTCTTT.

The chain uses TRBV10-1 and TRBJ2-1; the match to TRBD1 covers 9 bases. The J segment lost 7 bases and the V segment lost 2 bases, leaving 6 bases of the junction unmatched. CDR3 length: 15 residues. In germline, CDR1 is WNHNN, CDR2 SYGVQD (reference sequence). The CDR3 nucleotides are TGCGCCAGCAGTGAGAGGGGGACAGGGAAGAATGAGCAGTTCTTC. This codes for CASSERGTGKNEQFF.

This clone was detected only a few times. CDR3: CAWSRTGINQPQHF. DNA of the CDR3: TGTGCCTGGAGTCGGACAGGGATTAATCAGCCCCAGCATTTT. The chain carries TRBV30 and TRBJ1-5, with 8 nucleotides matching TRBD1. The germline gives CDR1 GTSNPN, CDR2 SVGIG (reference sequence). V gave up 2 bases and J gave up 4 bases; unmatched junction bases: 4. This CDR3 is built from 14 residues.

V gene TRBV28 combines with J gene TRBJ1-6, with D possibly TRBD1 on 5 matching bases. The CDR3 is 15 residues long. Between the trimmed V and J ends, which lost 5 bases and 6 bases, there was a span of 14 bases. CDR1 is MDHEN and CDR2 is SYDVKM in the germline V gene. The CDR3 is CASSPSKGVNSPLHF. CDR3 bases: TGTGCCAGCAGTCCCTCGAAAGGGGTTAATTCACCCCTCCACTTT.

By proportion, this clone is medium-sized. V and J are TRBV7-2 and TRBJ1-6; D is undetermined. Per the germline V gene, CDR1 is SGHTA and CDR2 is FQGNSA. V was cut by 5 bases and J by 6 bases, with 20 bases left in between. CDR3 size: 17 residues. DNA of the CDR3: TGTGCCAGCAGCCGTAGGACCTTCGGGGAATCTAATTCACCCCTCCACTTT. It translates to CASSRRTFGESNSPLHF.

The rearrangement uses TRBV5-4 and TRBJ2-6; D may be TRBD1 (6 bases). The CDR3 loop spans 17 amino acids. V gave up 4 bases and J gave up 0 bases, with 14 bases separating them. Looked up from germline, CDR1 is SGHNT and CDR2 is YYREEE (reference sequence). CDR3 coding DNA: TGTGCCAGCAGCAAGACAGGCGAGAGCTCTGGGGCCAACGTCCTGACTTTC. It translates to CASSKTGESSGANVLTF.

The CDR3 DNA sequence: TGTGCCAGCAGCCAGGCCAGTACAGATACGCAGTATTTT. Translation gives CASSQASTDTQYF. This chain joins TRBV14 and TRBJ2-3; no firm D call. Trimming left V 3 bases short and J 3 bases short, with 7 bases between. The CDR3 has 13 amino acids. Germline-derived CDR1 and CDR2 are SGHDN and FVKESK.

V usage is TRBV14 and J usage is TRBJ2-5; D is uncertain. CDR3 length: 14 residues. In germline, CDR1 is SGHDN, CDR2 FVKESK. V lost 0 bases and J lost 5, with 10 bases in between. The CDR3 bases are TGTGCCAGCAGCCAAGATCATCCCGGGGAGACCCAGTACTTC. Residues: CASSQDHPGETQYF.

This clone was counted a few times. V and J are TRBV4-1 and TRBJ2-2; D perhaps matches TRBD1 (5 bases). CDR3 length: 17 amino acids. The germline V and J ends were trimmed by 6 bases and 0 bases, with 17 bases remaining between them. Germline V gene sequence: CDR1 MGHRA, CDR2 YSYEKL. The CDR3 here is CASSLDSLLTNTGELFF. As DNA, the CDR3 is TGCGCCAGCAGTCTCGACAGCTTACTGACGAACACCGGGGAGCTGTTTTTT.